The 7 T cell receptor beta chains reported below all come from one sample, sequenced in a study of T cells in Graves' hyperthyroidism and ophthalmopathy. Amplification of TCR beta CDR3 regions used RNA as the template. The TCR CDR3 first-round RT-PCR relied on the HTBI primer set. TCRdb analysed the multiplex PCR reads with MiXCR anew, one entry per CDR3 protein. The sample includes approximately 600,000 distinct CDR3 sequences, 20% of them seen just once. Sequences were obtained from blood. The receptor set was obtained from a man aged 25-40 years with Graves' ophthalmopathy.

The CDR3 loop is CAISTGTGASEAFF. CDR3 bases: TGTGCCATCAGCACCGGGACAGGGGCGTCTGAAGCTTTCTTT. The rearrangement uses TRBV10-3 and TRBJ1-1; TRBD1 matches 10 bases. This CDR3 contains 14 residues. With V trimmed by 6 bases and J by 6 bases, 7 bases remained unmatched. Per germline, CDR1 ENHRY and CDR2 SYGVKD.

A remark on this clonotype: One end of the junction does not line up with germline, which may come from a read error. The CDR3 bases are TGCAGCGTTGAGGTCCAAAACCAAGAGGCCCAGTACTTC. Encoded protein: CSVEVQNQEAQYF. The rearrangement links TRBV29-1 to TRBJ2-5, with unresolved D. Germline V lookup: CDR1 SQVTM, CDR2 ANQGSEA. This CDR3 contains 13 residues.

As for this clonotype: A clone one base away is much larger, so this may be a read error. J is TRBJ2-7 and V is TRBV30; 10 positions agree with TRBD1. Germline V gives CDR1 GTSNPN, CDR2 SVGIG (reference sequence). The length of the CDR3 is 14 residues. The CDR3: CAGSVDRGSHEQYF. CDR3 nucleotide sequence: TGTGCCGGGAGTGTGGACAGGGGGTCCCACGAGCAGTACTTC.

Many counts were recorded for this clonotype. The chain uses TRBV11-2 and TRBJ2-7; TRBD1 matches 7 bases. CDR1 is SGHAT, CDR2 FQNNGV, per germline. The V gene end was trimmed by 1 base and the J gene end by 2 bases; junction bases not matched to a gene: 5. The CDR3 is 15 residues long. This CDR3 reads CASSLVDRVPYEQYF. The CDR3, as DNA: TGTGCCAGCAGCTTAGTCGACAGGGTCCCCTACGAGCAGTACTTC.

CDR3 loop: CASSFGQPGGYTF. The DNA for the CDR3 is TGTGCCAGCAGTTTCGGACAGCCCGGGGGCTACACCTTC. This chain connects TRBV28 to TRBJ1-2; a possible D gene is TRBD1 (6 bases). This CDR3 contains 13 residues. V lost 3 bases, J lost 8 bases, and 13 bases lay in between. The V gene's germline CDR1 is MDHEN and CDR2 SYDVKM.

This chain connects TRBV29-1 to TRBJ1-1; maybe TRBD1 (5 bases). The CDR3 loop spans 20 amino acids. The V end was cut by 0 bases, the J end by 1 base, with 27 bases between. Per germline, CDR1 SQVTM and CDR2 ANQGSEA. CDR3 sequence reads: CSVEDRGGGRPSSANTEAFF. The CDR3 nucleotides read TGCAGCGTTGAAGATCGGGGGGGAGGCAGACCCTCTTCAGCGAACACTGAAGCTTTCTTT.

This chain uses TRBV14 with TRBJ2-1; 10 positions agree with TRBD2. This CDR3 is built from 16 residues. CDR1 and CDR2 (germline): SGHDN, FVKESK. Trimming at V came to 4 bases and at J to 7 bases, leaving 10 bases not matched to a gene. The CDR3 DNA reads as TGTGCCAGCAGCCGAATTCTAGCGGGAGCTTGGAATGAGCAGTTCTTC. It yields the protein CASSRILAGAWNEQFF.